Below are 2 T cell receptor beta chains sequenced from a single sample in a study of blood T cell repertoires in COVID-19. Method: immunoSEQ multiplex PCR; TCRdb's copy keeps in-frame clones and lacks some. This sample yields around 96,000 clones, of which about 95% are seen a single time; around 4% belongs to the top ten. Material: peripheral blood. These receptors all stem from a human donor with active COVID-19. The donor label of this sample is uncertain.

The chain employs TRBV19 and TRBJ2-7; possibly TRBD1 for D (5 bases). Germline V gene data show CDR1 as LNHDA and CDR2 as SQIVND (reference sequence). V lost 3 bases and J lost 7, with 19 bases in between. The CDR3 has 15 amino acids. The CDR3 spells CASSMGRLGPGEQYF. Here the CDR3 DNA reads TGTGCCAGTAGTATGGGGCGACTCGGGCCTGGGGAGCAGTACTTC.

The chain employs TRBV2 and TRBJ1-5; 7 positions match TRBD1. The V and J ends lost 3 bases and 9 bases, in that order; junction bases with no gene match: 2. This CDR3 is built from 12 residues. The V gene's germline CDR1 is SNHLY and CDR2 FYNNEI. CDR3 protein: CASSDSGGPQHF. The CDR3 coding sequence is TGTGCCAGCAGTGATTCAGGGGGGCCCCAGCATTTT.